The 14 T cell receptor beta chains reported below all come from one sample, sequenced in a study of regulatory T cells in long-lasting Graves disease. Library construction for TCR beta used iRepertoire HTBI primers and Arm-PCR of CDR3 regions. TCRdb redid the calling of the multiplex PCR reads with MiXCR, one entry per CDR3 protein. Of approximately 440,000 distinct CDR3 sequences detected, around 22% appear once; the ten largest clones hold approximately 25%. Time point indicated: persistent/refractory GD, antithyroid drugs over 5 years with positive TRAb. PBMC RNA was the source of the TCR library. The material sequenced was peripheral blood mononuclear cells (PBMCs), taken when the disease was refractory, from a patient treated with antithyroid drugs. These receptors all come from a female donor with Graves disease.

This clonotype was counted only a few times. The CDR3 nucleotides read TGTGCCAGCAGCTACCGCGGGGGAGTGCTTTACGAGCAGTACTTC. Translating it yields CASSYRGGVLYEQYF. The rearrangement uses TRBV7-2 and TRBJ2-7; 7 bases line up with TRBD2. Germline V lookup: CDR1 SGHTA, CDR2 FQGNSA. The CDR3 is 15 amino acids. The ends lost 4 bases at V and 4 bases at J; junction bases unmatched: 10.

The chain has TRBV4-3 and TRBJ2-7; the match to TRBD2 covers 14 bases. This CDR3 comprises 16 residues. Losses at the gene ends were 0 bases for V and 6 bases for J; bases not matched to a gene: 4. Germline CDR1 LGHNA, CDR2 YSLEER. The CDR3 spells CASSQDGGTSGSEQYF. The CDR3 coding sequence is TGCGCCAGCAGCCAAGATGGAGGGACTAGCGGGAGCGAGCAGTACTTC.

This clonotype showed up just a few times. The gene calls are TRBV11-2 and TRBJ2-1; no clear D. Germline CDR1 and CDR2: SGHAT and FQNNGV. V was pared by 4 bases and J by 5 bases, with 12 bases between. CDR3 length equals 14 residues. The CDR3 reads CASSSTPINNEQFF. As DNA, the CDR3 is TGTGCCAGCAGCTCCACCCCCATCAACAATGAGCAGTTCTTC. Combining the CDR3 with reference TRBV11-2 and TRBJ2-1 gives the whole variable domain EAGVAQSPRYKIIEKRQSVAFWCNPISGHATLYWYQQILGQGPKLLIQFQNNGVVDDSQLPKDRFSAERLKGVDSTLKIQPAKLEDSAVYLCASSSTPINNEQFFGPGTRLTVL.

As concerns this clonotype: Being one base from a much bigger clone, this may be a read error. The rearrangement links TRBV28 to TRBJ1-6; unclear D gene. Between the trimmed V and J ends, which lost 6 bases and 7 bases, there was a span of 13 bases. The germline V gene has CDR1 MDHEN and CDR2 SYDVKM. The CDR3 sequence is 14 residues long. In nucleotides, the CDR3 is TGTGCCAGCAGCCGAATTGAGGCCAATTCACCCCTCCACTTT. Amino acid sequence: CASSRIEANSPLHF.

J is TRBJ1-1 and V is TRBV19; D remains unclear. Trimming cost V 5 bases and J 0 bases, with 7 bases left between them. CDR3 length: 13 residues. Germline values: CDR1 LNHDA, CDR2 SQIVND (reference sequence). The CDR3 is CASSGRLNTEAFF. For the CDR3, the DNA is TGTGCCAGTAGTGGACGGTTGAACACTGAAGCTTTCTTT.

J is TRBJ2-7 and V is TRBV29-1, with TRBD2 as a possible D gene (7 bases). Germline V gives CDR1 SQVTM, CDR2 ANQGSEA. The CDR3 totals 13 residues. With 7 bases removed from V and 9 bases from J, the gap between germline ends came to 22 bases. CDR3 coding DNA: TGCAGCGCTGAGGGGGGGACCTTGTCCGCGCAGTACTTC. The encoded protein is CSAEGGTLSAQYF.

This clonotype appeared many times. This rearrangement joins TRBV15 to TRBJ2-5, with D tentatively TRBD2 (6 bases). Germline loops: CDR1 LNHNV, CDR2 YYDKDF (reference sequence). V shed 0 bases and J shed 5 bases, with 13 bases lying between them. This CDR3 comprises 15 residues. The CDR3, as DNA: TGTGCCACCAGCAGAGATGGGCTAGCGATGGAGACCCAGTACTTC. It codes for CATSRDGLAMETQYF. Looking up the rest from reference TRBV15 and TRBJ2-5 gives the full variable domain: DAMVIQNPRYQVTQFGKPVTLSCSQTLNHNVMYWYQQKSSQAPKLLFHYYDKDFNNEADTPDNFQSRRPNTSFCFLDIRSPGLGDTAMYLCATSRDGLAMETQYFGPGTRLLVL.

As DNA, the CDR3 is TGTGCCAGCAGCGGACATATTAGGGATCGGGCTGAAGCTTTCTTT. Translated, it gives CASSGHIRDRAEAFF. The chain joins TRBV27 to TRBJ1-1; D might be TRBD1 (5 bases). Looked up from germline, CDR1 is MNHEY and CDR2 is SMNVEV (reference sequence). The CDR3 has 15 residues. The V end lost 6 bases, the J end lost 6 bases, and 20 bases lay between the germline ends.

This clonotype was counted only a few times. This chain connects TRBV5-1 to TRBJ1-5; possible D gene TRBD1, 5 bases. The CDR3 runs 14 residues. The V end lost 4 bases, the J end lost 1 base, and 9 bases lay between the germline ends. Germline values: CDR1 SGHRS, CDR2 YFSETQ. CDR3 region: CASSRDPSNQPQHF. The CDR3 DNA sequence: TGCGCCAGCAGCCGGGACCCCAGCAATCAGCCCCAGCATTTT. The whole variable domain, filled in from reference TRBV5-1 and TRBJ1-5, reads KAGVTQTPRYLIKTRGQQVTLSCSPISGHRSVSWYQQTPGQGLQFLFEYFSETQRNKGNFPGRFSGRQFSNSRSEMNVSTLELGDSALYLCASSRDPSNQPQHFGDGTRLSIL.

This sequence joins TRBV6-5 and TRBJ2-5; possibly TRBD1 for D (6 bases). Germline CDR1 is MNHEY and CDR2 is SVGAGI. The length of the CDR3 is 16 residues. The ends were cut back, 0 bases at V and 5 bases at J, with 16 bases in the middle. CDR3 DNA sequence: TGTGCCAGCAGTTACTCGAAGGTCGAGGGGGAGGAGACCCAGTACTTC. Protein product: CASSYSKVEGEETQYF.

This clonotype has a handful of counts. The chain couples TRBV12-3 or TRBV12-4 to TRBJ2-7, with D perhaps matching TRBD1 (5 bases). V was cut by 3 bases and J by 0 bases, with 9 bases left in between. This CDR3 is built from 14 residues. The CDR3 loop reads CASSLGHSSYEQYF. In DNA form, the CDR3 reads TGTGCCAGCAGTTTGGGGCACAGCTCCTACGAGCAGTACTTC.

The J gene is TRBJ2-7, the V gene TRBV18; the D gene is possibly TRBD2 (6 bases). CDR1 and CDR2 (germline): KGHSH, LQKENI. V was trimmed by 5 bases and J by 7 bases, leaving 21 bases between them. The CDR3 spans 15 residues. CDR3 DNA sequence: TGTGCCAGCTCAGCGGGACGGGCGAGAGTTGGGGAGCAGTACTTC. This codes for CASSAGRARVGEQYF.

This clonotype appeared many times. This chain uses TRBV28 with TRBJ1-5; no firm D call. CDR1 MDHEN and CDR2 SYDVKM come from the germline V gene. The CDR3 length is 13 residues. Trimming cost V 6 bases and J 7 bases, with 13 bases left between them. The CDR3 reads CASSLRIGQPQHF. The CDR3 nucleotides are TGTGCCAGCAGCCTCCGGATCGGACAGCCCCAGCATTTT.

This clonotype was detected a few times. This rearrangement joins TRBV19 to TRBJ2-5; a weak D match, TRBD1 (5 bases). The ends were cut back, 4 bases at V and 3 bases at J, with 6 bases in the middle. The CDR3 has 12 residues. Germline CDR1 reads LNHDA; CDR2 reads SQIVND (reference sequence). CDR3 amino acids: CASSTGKETQYF. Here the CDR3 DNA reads TGTGCCAGTAGTACAGGGAAAGAGACCCAGTACTTC.